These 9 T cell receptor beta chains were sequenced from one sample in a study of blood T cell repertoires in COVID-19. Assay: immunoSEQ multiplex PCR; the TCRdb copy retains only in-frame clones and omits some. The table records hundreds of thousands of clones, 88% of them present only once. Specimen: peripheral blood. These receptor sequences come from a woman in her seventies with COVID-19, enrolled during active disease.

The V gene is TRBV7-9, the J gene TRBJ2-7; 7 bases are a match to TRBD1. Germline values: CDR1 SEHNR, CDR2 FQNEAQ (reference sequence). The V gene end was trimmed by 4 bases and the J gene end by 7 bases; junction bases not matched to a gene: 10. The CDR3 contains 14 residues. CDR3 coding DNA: TGTGCCAGCAGCTCCAACCGACAGGGCGAAGAGCAGTACTTC. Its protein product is CASSSNRQGEEQYF.

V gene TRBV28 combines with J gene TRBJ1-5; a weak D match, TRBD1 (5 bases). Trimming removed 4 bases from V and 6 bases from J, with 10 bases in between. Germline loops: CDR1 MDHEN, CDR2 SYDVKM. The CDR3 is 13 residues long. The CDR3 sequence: CASSWGGTQPQHF. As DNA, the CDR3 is TGTGCCAGCAGTTGGGGGGGAACTCAGCCCCAGCATTTT.

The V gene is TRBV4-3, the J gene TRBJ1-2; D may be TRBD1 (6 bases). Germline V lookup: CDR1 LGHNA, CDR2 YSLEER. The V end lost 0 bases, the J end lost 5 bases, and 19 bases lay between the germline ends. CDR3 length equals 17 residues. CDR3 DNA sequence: TGCGCCAGCAGCCAAGACTGGGGGCCCAAACTAAGTTATGGCTACACCTTC. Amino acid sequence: CASSQDWGPKLSYGYTF.

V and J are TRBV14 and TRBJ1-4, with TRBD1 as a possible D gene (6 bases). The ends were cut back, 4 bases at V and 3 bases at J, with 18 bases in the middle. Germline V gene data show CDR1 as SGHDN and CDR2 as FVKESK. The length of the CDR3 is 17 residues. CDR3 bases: TGTGCCAGCAGCCGGACAAACAGGGAGACAGCTAATGAAAAACTGTTTTTT. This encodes CASSRTNRETANEKLFF. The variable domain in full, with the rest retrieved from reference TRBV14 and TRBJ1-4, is EAGVTQFPSHSVIEKGQTVTLRCDPISGHDNLYWYRRVMGKEIKFLLHFVKESKQDESGMPNNRFLAERTGGTYSTLKVQPAELEDSGVYFCASSRTNRETANEKLFFGSGTQLSVL.

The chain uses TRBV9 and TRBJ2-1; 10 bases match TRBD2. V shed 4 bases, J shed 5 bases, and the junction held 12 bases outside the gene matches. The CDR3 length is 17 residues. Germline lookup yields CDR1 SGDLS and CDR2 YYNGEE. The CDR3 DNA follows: TGTGCCAGCAGCTCCGCCCCGCAGCGGGGGGGGGACAATGAGCAGTTCTTC. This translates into CASSSAPQRGGDNEQFF.

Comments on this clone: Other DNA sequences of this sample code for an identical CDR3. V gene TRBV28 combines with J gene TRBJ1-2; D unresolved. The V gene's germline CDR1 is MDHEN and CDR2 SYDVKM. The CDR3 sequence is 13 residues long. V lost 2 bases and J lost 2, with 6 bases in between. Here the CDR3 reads CASSLPGNYGYTF. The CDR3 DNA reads TGTGCCAGCAGTTTACCCGGGAACTATGGCTACACCTTC.

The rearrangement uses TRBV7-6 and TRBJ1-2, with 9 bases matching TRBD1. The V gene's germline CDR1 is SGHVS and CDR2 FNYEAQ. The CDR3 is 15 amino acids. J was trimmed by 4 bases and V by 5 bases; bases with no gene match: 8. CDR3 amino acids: CASSPGTGKGYGYTF. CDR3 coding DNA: TGTGCCAGCAGCCCAGGGACAGGGAAAGGCTATGGCTACACCTTC.

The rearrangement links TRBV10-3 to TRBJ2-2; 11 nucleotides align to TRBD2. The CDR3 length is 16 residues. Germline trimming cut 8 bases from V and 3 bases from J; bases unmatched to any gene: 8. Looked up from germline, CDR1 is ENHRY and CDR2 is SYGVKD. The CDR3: CAIGASGGLDTGELFF. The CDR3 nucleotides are TGTGCCATCGGAGCTAGCGGGGGGCTTGACACCGGGGAGCTGTTTTTT.

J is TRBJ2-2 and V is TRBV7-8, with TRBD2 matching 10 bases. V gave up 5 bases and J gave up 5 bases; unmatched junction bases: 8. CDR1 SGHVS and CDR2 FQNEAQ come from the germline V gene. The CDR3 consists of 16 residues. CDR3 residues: CASSPQAGGRTGELFF. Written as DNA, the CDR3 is TGTGCCAGCAGCCCGCAAGCGGGGGGGCGGACCGGGGAGCTGTTTTTT.